Each of the 26 T cell receptor beta chains below was sequenced from the same sample in a study of a mutant IDH1 vaccine in newly diagnosed glioma. Assay: immunoSEQ multiplex PCR; the TCRdb copy retains only in-frame clones and omits some. The data hold about 68,000 clones, with roughly 78% observed a single time. Regarding time point: baseline, week 1 (first vaccination visit). As for treatment: pre-vaccination baseline after standard-of-care therapy. Sequencing was performed on PBMCs, taken from a glioma patient treated with radiotherapy, temozolomide or both. These receptors all stem from a man aged 45 to 65 with glioma.

This sequence joins TRBV6-1 and TRBJ1-2; 7 positions match TRBD1. V trimming: 6 bases; J trimming: 5 bases; junction bases outside the gene matches: 9. Germline-derived CDR1 and CDR2 are MNHNS and SASEGT. The CDR3 contains 14 residues. The CDR3 DNA sequence: TGTGCCAGCAGGCTCTTGGACAGGAGTTATGGCTACACCTTC. Its protein product is CASRLLDRSYGYTF.

This rearrangement joins TRBV5-5 to TRBJ2-3; tentatively, D is TRBD1 (5 bases). V was trimmed by 9 bases and J by 1 base, leaving 9 bases between them. There are 12 residues in the CDR3. Germline V lookup: CDR1 SGHKS, CDR2 YYEKEE (reference sequence). The CDR3 DNA reads TGTGCCACCAGGGTTGGCACAGATACGCAGTATTTT. Protein: CATRVGTDTQYF.

The rearrangement uses TRBV20-1 and TRBJ2-1; no definite D call. Trimming left V 1 base short and J 10 bases short, with 8 bases between. The germline gives CDR1 DFQATT, CDR2 SNEGSKA (reference sequence). The CDR3 length is 11 residues. In DNA form, the CDR3 reads TGCAGTGCTAGAGGGAGATGGGAGCAGTTCTTC. Its translation: CSARGRWEQFF.

The chain joins TRBV6-5 to TRBJ1-1; no clear D gene. The CDR3 spans 16 residues. The germline V gene encodes CDR1 MNHEY and CDR2 SVGAGI. The V and J ends lost 0 bases and 2 bases respectively, with 13 bases between them. The CDR3 DNA is TGTGCCAGCAGTTACTCGGTGTCAGTATTAAACACTGAAGCTTTCTTT. It yields the protein CASSYSVSVLNTEAFF.

The chain carries TRBV5-1 and TRBJ2-1; D might be TRBD1 (6 bases). Trimming shortened V by 4 bases and J by 2 bases, and 13 bases separated the two germline ends. This CDR3 has 15 residues. CDR1 is SGHRS, CDR2 YFSETQ, per germline. The CDR3 region is CASSVQGPTYNEQFF. The DNA of the CDR3 is TGCGCCAGCAGCGTGCAGGGGCCCACCTACAATGAGCAGTTCTTC.

This chain links TRBV6-1 with TRBJ1-4; D gene unclear. V was cut by 6 bases and J by 0 bases, with 11 bases left in between. Germline CDR1 and CDR2: MNHNS and SASEGT. CDR3 length equals 15 residues. The CDR3 here is CASSGPSATNEKLFF. CDR3 DNA: TGTGCCAGCAGCGGACCGTCTGCAACTAATGAAAAACTGTTTTTT.

CDR3 sequence reads: CASSMSFGGTASGNTIYF. CDR3 bases: TGTGCCAGTAGTATGTCTTTCGGCGGGACAGCTTCTGGAAACACCATATATTTT. The rearrangement joins TRBV19 to TRBJ1-3, with 7 nucleotides matching TRBD1. V trimming: 3 bases; J trimming: 1 base; junction bases outside the gene matches: 12. This CDR3 spans 18 amino acids. Germline-derived CDR1 and CDR2 are LNHDA and SQIVND (reference sequence).

The chain is built from TRBV5-1 and TRBJ1-1; a possible D gene is TRBD1 (5 bases). CDR1 SGHRS and CDR2 YFSETQ come from the germline V gene. This CDR3 is built from 14 residues. The ends were cut back, 2 bases at V and 3 bases at J, with 11 bases in the middle. Here the CDR3 DNA reads TGCGCCAGCAGCTTCGCGGGGGATCACACTGAAGCTTTCTTT. Its protein is CASSFAGDHTEAFF.

The V call is TRBV6-1, the J call TRBJ2-7; 8 nucleotides align to TRBD1. The CDR3 spans 13 residues. V was pared by 11 bases and J by 2 bases, with 8 bases of the junction left unmatched. CDR1 is MNHNS, CDR2 SASEGT, per germline. The CDR3 here is CAPTSDRAYEQYF. Here the CDR3 DNA reads TGTGCCCCCACTTCGGACAGGGCCTACGAGCAGTACTTC.

V and J are TRBV9 and TRBJ2-7; D perhaps matches TRBD2 (5 bases). Germline V CDR1 and CDR2: SGDLS, YYNGEE. Trimming shortened V by 0 bases and J by 3 bases, and 13 bases separated the two germline ends. The CDR3 covers 15 residues. CDR3 bases: TGTGCCAGCAGCGTAGGAAGGACGAGGGTCTACGAGCAGTACTTC. Its protein product is CASSVGRTRVYEQYF.

The chain joins TRBV5-6 to TRBJ1-3; D is unresolved. CDR1 and CDR2 from the germline V gene are SGHDT and YYEEEE. The CDR3 runs to 15 residues. The V end was cut by 0 bases, the J end by 3 bases, with 10 bases between. The CDR3 sequence: CASSLGGLGGNTIYF. For the CDR3, the DNA is TGTGCCAGCAGCTTGGGCGGATTGGGTGGAAACACCATATATTTT.

The chain employs TRBV28 and TRBJ1-6; D remains ambiguous. Germline V lookup: CDR1 MDHEN, CDR2 SYDVKM. The CDR3 has 14 residues. V lost 5 bases, J lost 7 bases, and 12 bases lay in between. The CDR3 here is CASSGQVTNSPLHF. CDR3 in DNA: TGTGCCAGCAGTGGGCAAGTTACGAATTCACCCCTCCACTTT.

The table lists this clone with a count of one. The CDR3: CASSHRLMGPSGGLTYNEQFF. The CDR3 coding sequence is TGCGCCAGCAGCCACCGACTCATGGGGCCCAGCGGGGGACTAACTTACAATGAGCAGTTCTTC. V usage is TRBV4-3 and J usage is TRBJ2-1, with 8 bases aligning to TRBD2. Trimming at V came to 3 bases and at J to 4 bases, leaving 23 bases not matched to a gene. The germline V gene encodes CDR1 LGHNA and CDR2 YSLEER. This CDR3 contains 21 residues.

V is TRBV19 and J is TRBJ1-5; D is undetermined. V lost 6 bases and J lost 2, with 17 bases in between. The germline V gene has CDR1 LNHDA and CDR2 SQIVND (reference sequence). This CDR3 comprises 16 residues. The CDR3, as DNA: TGTGCCAGTAGCCAAGGGTGGGCACAAGGCAATCAGCCCCAGCATTTT. Encoded protein: CASSQGWAQGNQPQHF. The whole variable domain, remainder taken from reference TRBV19 and TRBJ1-5, is DGGITQSPKYLFRKEGQNVTLSCEQNLNHDAMYWYRQDPGQGLRLIYYSQIVNDFQKGDIAEGYSVSREKKESFPLTVTSAQKNPTAFYLCASSQGWAQGNQPQHFGDGTRLSIL.

The CDR3, as DNA: TGTGCCATCAGTGTTTCCGCCCCCTACGGCACTGAAGCTTTCTTT. Amino acid sequence: CAISVSAPYGTEAFF. V and J are TRBV10-3 and TRBJ1-1, with no clear D. The CDR3 has 15 residues. Trimming removed 4 bases from V and 4 bases from J, with 16 bases in between. The germline gives CDR1 ENHRY, CDR2 SYGVKD.

V gene TRBV7-3 combines with J gene TRBJ2-3, with D perhaps TRBD1 or TRBD2 (5 bases each). Germline V lookup: CDR1 SGHTA, CDR2 FQGTGA. The CDR3 length is 14 residues. Between the trimmed V and J ends, which lost 3 bases and 6 bases, there was a span of 13 bases. CDR3 in amino acids: CASSLRGGVDTQYF. The DNA of the CDR3 is TGTGCCAGCAGCTTGAGGGGTGGGGTGGATACGCAGTATTTT.

The chain employs TRBV6-5 and TRBJ2-7; D call uncertain. Germline V gene sequence: CDR1 MNHEY, CDR2 SVGAGI. Trimming left V 11 bases short and J 3 bases short, with 23 bases between. CDR3 length: 15 residues. The CDR3 coding sequence is TGTGCCGACCGCCAATGGAGAGAGCCTAACTACGAGCAGTACTTC. Residues: CADRQWREPNYEQYF.

This clone was detected once. The chain links TRBV10-1 to TRBJ2-7; a weak D match, TRBD2 (5 bases). This CDR3 has 15 amino acids. Trimming shortened V by 0 bases and J by 2 bases, and 11 bases separated the two germline ends. Germline CDR1 and CDR2: WNHNN and SYGVQD (reference sequence). CDR3 in amino acids: CASSESMGVTYEQYF. The CDR3, as DNA: TGCGCCAGCAGTGAGTCGATGGGAGTTACCTACGAGCAGTACTTC.

The rearrangement joins TRBV2 to TRBJ2-7; tentative D call: TRBD1 (7 bases). V gave up 0 bases and J gave up 2 bases, with 20 bases separating them. The CDR3 consists of 18 residues. Germline V gene sequence: CDR1 SNHLY, CDR2 FYNNEI. CDR3 DNA sequence: TGTGCCAGCAGTGAAGCGCAGTCAGGGGGGTTCGGCGCCTACGAGCAGTACTTC. This sequence encodes CASSEAQSGGFGAYEQYF.

V usage is TRBV19 and J usage is TRBJ2-7; D may be TRBD2 (5 bases). Trimming stripped 4 bases from V and 0 bases from J, with 10 bases between. Germline lookup yields CDR1 LNHDA and CDR2 SQIVND (reference sequence). This CDR3 contains 14 residues. CDR3 sequence: CASSTGRSSYEQYF. DNA for the CDR3: TGTGCCAGTAGTACGGGAAGATCCTCCTACGAGCAGTACTTC.

The rearrangement joins TRBV30 to TRBJ1-5, with 9 bases aligning to TRBD1. V gave up 0 bases and J gave up 1 base; unmatched junction bases: 1. In germline, CDR1 is GTSNPN, CDR2 SVGIG (reference sequence). The CDR3 loop spans 15 amino acids. The CDR3 sequence: CAWSVGQGSNQPQHF. CDR3 coding DNA: TGTGCCTGGAGTGTAGGACAGGGGAGCAATCAGCCCCAGCATTTT.

DNA for the CDR3: TGTGCCAGCTCACCACCGAGCGGTAGCAATCAGCCCCAGCATTTT. Translated: CASSPPSGSNQPQHF. This sequence joins TRBV18 and TRBJ1-5; no firm D call. The germline CDR1 and CDR2 sequences are KGHSH and LQKENI. Trimming removed 0 bases at V and 0 bases at J, with 6 bases between. The CDR3 spans 15 residues. The full variable domain, its missing parts supplied by reference TRBV18 and TRBJ1-5, is NAGVMQNPRHLVRRRGQEARLRCSPMKGHSHVYWYRQLPEEGLKFMVYLQKENIIDESGMPKERFSAEFPKEGPSILRIQQVVRGDSAAYFCASSPPSGSNQPQHFGDGTRLSIL.

The rearrangement uses TRBV6-1 and TRBJ2-7; TRBD1 matches at 9 bases. The CDR3 spans 15 residues. Germline V lookup: CDR1 MNHNS, CDR2 SASEGT. The V gene end was trimmed by 7 bases and the J gene end by 1 base; junction bases not matched to a gene: 8. The CDR3 loop is CASTPPDRGSYEQYF. In nucleotides, the CDR3 is TGTGCCAGCACCCCCCCCGACAGGGGGTCCTACGAGCAGTACTTC.

The V call is TRBV5-4, the J call TRBJ1-3; 9 bases match TRBD1. CDR1 SGHNT and CDR2 YYREEE come from the germline V gene (reference sequence). This CDR3 has 15 amino acids. V was clipped by 0 bases and J by 6 bases; unmatched bases: 4. The CDR3 here is CASSLDRGQVNTIYF. CDR3 nucleotides: TGTGCCAGCAGCTTGGACAGGGGGCAAGTAAACACCATATATTTT.

The chain carries TRBV7-9 and TRBJ2-7, with unresolved D. Trimming removed 2 bases from V and 4 bases from J, with 6 bases in between. Germline CDR1 reads SEHNR; CDR2 reads FQNEAQ (reference sequence). The CDR3 has 12 amino acids. CDR3 bases: TGTGCCAGCAGCTTAAATCTTTACGAGCAGTACTTC. It translates to CASSLNLYEQYF.

This clone turned up a few times. J is TRBJ2-3 and V is TRBV5-1; 8 bases line up with TRBD1. CDR1 and CDR2 from the germline V gene are SGHRS and YFSETQ. This CDR3 contains 16 residues. V shed 0 bases, J shed 4 bases, and the junction held 7 bases outside the gene matches. The CDR3 loop is CASSLGPGGGADTQYF. DNA for the CDR3: TGCGCCAGCAGCTTGGGTCCAGGGGGCGGTGCAGATACGCAGTATTTT.